The rows below give T cell receptor beta chains drawn from one sample of a study of T cell responses to AZD1222 COVID-19 vaccine. TCRdb keeps only in-frame clones here, not all; method: immunoSEQ multiplex PCR. The sample has under 200,000 clones, 85% to 90% seen once. The specimen was peripheral blood, collected 28 days after the second AZD1222 dose. These receptors originate from an adult who received the AZD1222 COVID-19 vaccine. Both conserved end residues are part of each CDR3. The order of the fields is clone size, D gene, V gene, J gene, CDR3 protein, CDR3 DNA. D genes are given only for firm matches. Clone size is not always given. Where it is, it says once, few, many or a class for expanded clones.

clone_size: -
d_call: -
v_call: TRBV28
j_call: TRBJ2-5
cdr3_aa: CASSLAQGKDF
cdr3_nt: TGTGCCAGCAGTTTGGCCCAGGGGAAGGACTTC

clone_size: -
d_call: -
v_call: TRBV19
j_call: TRBJ2-7
cdr3_aa: CASSDWTRSYEQYF
cdr3_nt: TGTGCCAGTAGCGATTGGACAAGGTCCTACGAGCAGTACTTC

clone_size: -
d_call: TRBD1
v_call: TRBV20-1
j_call: TRBJ1-5
cdr3_aa: CSASAGTGRRNQPQHF
cdr3_nt: TGCAGTGCTAGTGCCGGGACAGGGAGGCGCAATCAGCCCCAGCATTTT

clone_size: -
d_call: -
v_call: TRBV28
j_call: TRBJ1-5
cdr3_aa: CASREEQVGYQPQHF
cdr3_nt: TGTGCCAGCAGGGAGGAGCAGGTGGGGTATCAGCCCCAGCATTTT

clone_size: -
d_call: -
v_call: TRBV19
j_call: TRBJ1-5
cdr3_aa: CASSGQNNQPQHF
cdr3_nt: TGTGCCAGTAGCGGACAGAACAATCAGCCCCAGCATTTT

clone_size: -
d_call: -
v_call: TRBV27
j_call: TRBJ2-7
cdr3_aa: CASSGLGSVSYEQYF
cdr3_nt: TGTGCCAGCTCCGGGCTCGGCTCGGTGAGCTACGAGCAGTACTTC

clone_size: -
d_call: TRBD2
v_call: TRBV4-3
j_call: TRBJ2-4
cdr3_aa: CASSQVRLAGRVYF
cdr3_nt: TGCGCCAGCAGCCAGGTACGACTAGCGGGGCGGGTGTACTTC

clone_size: -
d_call: -
v_call: TRBV19
j_call: TRBJ2-7
cdr3_aa: CASSTQRGRGEQYF
cdr3_nt: TGTGCCAGTAGTACCCAACGGGGAAGGGGCGAGCAGTACTTC

clone_size: -
d_call: TRBD1
v_call: TRBV7-9
j_call: TRBJ1-6
cdr3_aa: CASSRTGSNSPLHF
cdr3_nt: TGTGCCAGCAGCCGGACAGGGTCTAATTCACCCCTCCACTTT

clone_size: once
d_call: -
v_call: TRBV15
j_call: TRBJ2-1
cdr3_aa: CATSRDPSYNEQFF
cdr3_nt: TGTGCCACCAGCAGAGATCCCTCCTACAATGAGCAGTTCTTC

clone_size: once
d_call: TRBD1
v_call: TRBV6-5
j_call: TRBJ1-2
cdr3_aa: CASSQRQGYGYGYTF
cdr3_nt: TGTGCCAGCAGCCAACGACAGGGGTATGGCTATGGCTACACCTTC

clone_size: -
d_call: -
v_call: TRBV28
j_call: TRBJ1-4
cdr3_aa: CASSLYGSLNEKLFF
cdr3_nt: TGTGCCAGCAGTTTATATGGCAGCCTAAACGAAAAACTGTTTTTT

clone_size: -
d_call: -
v_call: TRBV28
j_call: TRBJ2-5
cdr3_aa: CASSSPAAVGETQYF
cdr3_nt: TGTGCCAGCAGTTCGCCGGCCGCGGTGGGAGAGACCCAGTACTTC